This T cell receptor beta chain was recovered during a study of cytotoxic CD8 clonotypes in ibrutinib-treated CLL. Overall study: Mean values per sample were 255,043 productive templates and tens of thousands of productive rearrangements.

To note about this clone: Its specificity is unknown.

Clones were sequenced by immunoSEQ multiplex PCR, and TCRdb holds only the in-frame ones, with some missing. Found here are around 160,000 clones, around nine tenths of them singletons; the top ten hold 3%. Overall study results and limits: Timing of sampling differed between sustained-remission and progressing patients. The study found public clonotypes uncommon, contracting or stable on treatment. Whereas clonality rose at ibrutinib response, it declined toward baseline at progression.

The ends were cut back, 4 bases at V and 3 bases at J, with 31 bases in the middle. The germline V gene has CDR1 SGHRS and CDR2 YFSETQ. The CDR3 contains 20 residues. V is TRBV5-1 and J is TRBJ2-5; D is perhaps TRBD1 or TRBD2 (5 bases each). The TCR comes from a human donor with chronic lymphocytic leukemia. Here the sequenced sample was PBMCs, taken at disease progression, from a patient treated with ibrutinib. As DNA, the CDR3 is TGCGCCAGCAGCCTGGGTCTTAGGGCGGGCCCGACGCCCAGGGAAGAGACCCAGTACTTC. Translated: CASSLGLRAGPTPREETQYF.